This T cell receptor (beta chain) is drawn from a study of metastatic and nonmetastatic thyroid tumors (TCRdb year 2020). A note on the overall study: Repertoires were compared across peripheral blood and tumor or nodule tissue samples from malignant and benign thyroid patients. General findings and caveats noted by the study authors: In both blood and tumor samples, TCR beta diversity was reported to be significantly higher in malignant tumors than in benign nodules.

For this chain, trimming is 6 bases at the V end and 3 bases at the J end, and the number of junction bases without a gene match is 7. The CDR3 sequence holds 15 residues, the cysteine and phenylalanine included. The entry retains the CDR3 DNA only, 45 bases that are in frame from base 1. In the germline V gene, CDR1 corresponds to MDHEN and CDR2 to SYDVKM. The library relied on PCR. TCRdb lists the instrument as Illumina HiSeq 4000. High-throughput sequencing was used to profile the TCR beta-chain CDR3 region of every patient. The original methods were these. A classifier to discriminate distant-metastatic papillary thyroid cancer patients was built from CDR3 differences across clinicopathological groups. The Shannon index was used to measure repertoire diversity, and the Morisita-Horn index was used to measure how similar tumor and blood repertoires were. The public reads were run again by TCRdb, first through fastp at Q25 and then through MiXCR, and only productive beta chains were kept. The V and J calls, along with clone size, are taken from TCRdb and not from the paper's own processing. Across this sample there are about 40,000 clones, with approximately 10% seen only once. The top ten hold under 30% of the sample.

Before undergoing thyroid surgery, none of the patients had been given any kind of treatment. The study retrospectively analysed patient clinical samples collected from the early 2010s to the late 2010s using T-cell receptor beta sequencing. This clone occurred many times. This receptor's antigen is unknown. Base qualities are not at hand, and no much larger clone is one base apart. The receptor was isolated from a female donor with papillary thyroid cancer or a benign thyroid nodule (not recorded which). Some clones in this sample may be carry-over from other donors' samples. Recombination connected TRBV28 to TRBJ2-1; 8 central bases correspond to TRBD2. Sequencing was done on a sample of blood. The CDR3 region: CASSRGGLSYNEQFF. The nucleotides read TGTGCCAGCAGCCGGGGGGGACTCAGCTACAATGAGCAGTTCTTC.